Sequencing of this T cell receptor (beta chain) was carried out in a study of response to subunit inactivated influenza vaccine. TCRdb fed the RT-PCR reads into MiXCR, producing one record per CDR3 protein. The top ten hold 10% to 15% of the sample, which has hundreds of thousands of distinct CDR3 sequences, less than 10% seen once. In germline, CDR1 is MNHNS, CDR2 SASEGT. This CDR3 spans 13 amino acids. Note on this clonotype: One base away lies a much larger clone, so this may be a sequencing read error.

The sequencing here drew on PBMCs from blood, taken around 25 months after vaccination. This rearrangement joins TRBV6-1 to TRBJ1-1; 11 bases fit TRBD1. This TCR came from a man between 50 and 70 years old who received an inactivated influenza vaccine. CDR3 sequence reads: CASRGTGGFRAIF. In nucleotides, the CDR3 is TGTGCCAGCCGGGGGACAGGGGGTTTCCGAGCTATCTTT.